This T cell receptor (beta chain) was sequenced during a study of shared clonotypes between healthy human individuals. Study at large: Per donor, three plates held CD4 naive cells, three held CD4 memory, two held CD8 naive and one held CD8 memory. Points from the study as a whole: Relative to their counterparts shared across all four donors, non-shared clonotypes exhibited diminished generation probabilities. Sharing across a few donors was seen in roughly 5% of naive CD4 clonotypes.

Naivety among CD8 cells was defined by CD45RO negativity and positive CCR7 selection, thereby excluding terminally differentiated effector memory CD45RA+ cells. The V gene lost 1 base and the J gene lost 2 bases, with 8 bases spanning the gap. This CDR3 region has 15 residues. Germline loops: CDR1 MNHEY, CDR2 SMNVEV (reference sequence). Here immunoSEQ multiplex PCR was the method, and the copy in TCRdb shows in-frame clones only, minus some. Of hundreds of thousands of clones detected, around 92% appear once; the ten largest clones hold around 24%. Concerning this clone itself: Its antigen is undetermined.

Sequencing was carried out using naive CD8+ T cells sorted from blood. The TCR sequence derives from a young man in good health. This chain connects TRBV27 to TRBJ2-2; D uncertain. The CDR3 region is CASSLLASNTGELFF. For the CDR3, the DNA is TGTGCCAGCAGTTTATTGGCCAGTAACACCGGGGAGCTGTTTTTT.